A selection of T cell receptor beta chains follows, all from one sample in a study of blood T cell repertoires in COVID-19. Repertoires were generated with immunoSEQ multiplex PCR, while TCRdb's copy carries only in-frame clones and drops some. The sample lists 30,000 to 40,000 clones, around four fifths occurring once. The source material was peripheral blood. The receptors shown here come from a woman in her sixties or seventies with acute or convalescent COVID-19. Both conserved end residues are part of each CDR3. A D gene is named only where the DNA matches it firmly. A clone size is listed for some rows: how often the clone was seen (once, few, many), or a class if it is expanded.

d_call j_call v_call clone_size cdr3_nt cdr3_aa
- TRBJ1-3 TRBV28 - TGTGCCAGCAGACGAACAGGAGGGGGAAACACCATATATTTT CASRRTGGGNTIYF
TRBD1 TRBJ1-5 TRBV19 - TGTGCCACCTGGGGGACAGGGCACAGAGGTCAGCCCCAGCATTTT CATWGTGHRGQPQHF
TRBD2 TRBJ2-7 TRBV5-6 - TGTGCCAGCAGCTTGGCACTAGCGTTATTCTCGAACGAGCAGTACTTC CASSLALALFSNEQYF
TRBD2 TRBJ2-5 TRBV5-1 - TGCGCCAGCAGCCCCCGACTAGCGGGGGGCTTTCAAGAGACCCAGTACTTC CASSPRLAGGFQETQYF
TRBD1 TRBJ2-5 TRBV30 - TGTGCCTGGAGTTCTGCAGGGGGTGTGGAGACCCAGTACTTC CAWSSAGGVETQYF
- TRBJ2-3 TRBV24-1 - TGTGCCACCAGTGACTCCGCGGAACAGGGAAGCACAGATACGCAGTATTTT CATSDSAEQGSTDTQYF
TRBD2 TRBJ2-3 TRBV2 - TGTGCCAGCCCACCCCCTAGCGGGGGGGCCGGAAGGCATACGCAGTATTTT CASPPPSGGAGRHTQYF
- TRBJ1-4 TRBV15 - TGTGCCACCAGCAAACCCGCAGGGGCAACTAATGAAAAACTGTTTTTT CATSKPAGATNEKLFF
TRBD1 TRBJ2-7 TRBV11-2 - TGTGCCAGCAGCTTGGACAGGGTAGTCAACGAGCAGTACTTC CASSLDRVVNEQYF
- TRBJ1-6 TRBV10-1 - TGCGCCAGCAGTGGGTCACAGGCGGACTCACCCCTCCACTTT CASSGSQADSPLHF
TRBD2 TRBJ2-5 TRBV27 - TGTGCCAGCAGTTCTCCCCAGCGGGGGCAACAAGAGACCCAGTACTTC CASSSPQRGQQETQYF
TRBD2 TRBJ2-1 TRBV5-1 - TGCGCCAGCAGCTTGGCCAGCGGGGGGGTCTCCAATGAGCAGTTCTTC CASSLASGGVSNEQFF
- TRBJ1-1 TRBV19 - TGTGCCAGCATCGACAGGACCCACACTGAAGCTTTCTTT CASIDRTHTEAFF
TRBD2 TRBJ2-3 TRBV19 - TGTGCCAGTAGTATCCAGCGGGGGGCCCTAGATACGCAGTATTTT CASSIQRGALDTQYF
TRBD1 TRBJ2-7 TRBV28 - TGTGCCAGCGGCATACAGGGGTTTGGTTACGAGCAGTACTTC CASGIQGFGYEQYF
TRBD1 TRBJ1-5 TRBV9 - TGTGCCAGCAGCGTCCCGGGACAGGGGCAGCCCCAGCATTTT CASSVPGQGQPQHF
- TRBJ2-5 TRBV20-1 - TGCAGTGCTAGTGACGGCCAAGAGACCCAGTACTTC CSASDGQETQYF
TRBD1 TRBJ1-4 TRBV10-3 - TGTGCCACGACAGGGGCCACCAATGAAAAACTGTTTTTT CATTGATNEKLFF
TRBD2 TRBJ2-1 TRBV3-1/TRBV3-2 - TGTGCCAGCAGCCAAGATTGGGCTAGCGGGGGCCGCTCCTACAATGAGCAGTTCTTC CASSQDWASGGRSYNEQFF
- TRBJ2-7 TRBV29-1 - TGCAGCGTTTTCGCTTGGGGAGGTGGGTCCTACGAGCAGTACTTC CSVFAWGGGSYEQYF
TRBD1 TRBJ1-3 TRBV30 - TGTGCCTGGAGTGCAGGACAGGGGCACACCATATATTTT CAWSAGQGHTIYF
TRBD2 TRBJ2-3 TRBV7-9 - TGTGCCAGCAGCTTTCCCAGCGGGGGGGGAAACACAGATACGCAGTATTTT CASSFPSGGGNTDTQYF
- TRBJ1-3 TRBV5-1 - TGCGCCAGCAGCTATTCAACAGACTCTGGAAACACCATATATTTT CASSYSTDSGNTIYF
- TRBJ1-1 TRBV3-1/TRBV3-2 - TGTGCCAGCAGCCGAGGGGGAAGGAACACTGAAGCTTTCTTT CASSRGGRNTEAFF
- TRBJ2-2 TRBV5-6 - TGTGCCAGCAGCTTGGTGGCATCAGGGGAGCTGTTTTTT CASSLVASGELFF
TRBD1 TRBJ2-3 TRBV7-3 - TGTGCCAGCAGCCCGGACAGGAACTCAGATACGCAGTATTTT CASSPDRNSDTQYF
TRBD2 TRBJ2-2 TRBV3-1/TRBV3-2 once TGTGCCAGCAGCCACCATCTAGCGGGGGGGCGAAACGGGGAGCTGTTTTTT CASSHHLAGGRNGELFF
- TRBJ2-1 TRBV19 - TGTGCCAGTAGTTCTTCCATGACAGGAGAGCAGTTCTTC CASSSSMTGEQFF
TRBD2 TRBJ2-2 TRBV9 - TGTGCCAGCAGCCCCACCGGGGGGGCCACCGGGGAGCTGTTTTTT CASSPTGGATGELFF
- TRBJ1-1 TRBV5-1 - TGCGCCAGCGATACGGGCTCGGGAGTCACTGAAGCTTTCTTT CASDTGSGVTEAFF
TRBD1 TRBJ1-2 TRBV3-1/TRBV3-2 - TGTGCCAGCAGCCAACGACCCGGACAGGGGGCTTATGGCTACACCTTC CASSQRPGQGAYGYTF
- TRBJ1-1 TRBV7-9 - TGTGCCAGCAGCTTTAGTTTTCGGGACACTGAAGCTTTCTTT CASSFSFRDTEAFF
TRBD2 TRBJ2-2 TRBV11-2 - TGTGCCAGCAGCGAGGGGACTAGCTGGGCGAACACCGGGGAGCTGTTTTTT CASSEGTSWANTGELFF
- TRBJ1-5 TRBV19 - TGTGCCAGTAGTATAGGAGTGAATCAGCCCCAGCATTTT CASSIGVNQPQHF
TRBD2 TRBJ2-5 TRBV30 few TGTGCCTGCGTCCCGGGACTAGGGGATTGGGAGACCCAGTACTTC CACVPGLGDWETQYF
TRBD1 TRBJ1-3 TRBV6-1 - TGTGCCAGCAGCGAAAGGGACAGCCCCTCTGGAAACACCATATATTTT CASSERDSPSGNTIYF